This is a list of T cell receptor beta chains from one sample in a study of T-cell reconstitution after alpha-beta-depleted transplantation in children. MiXCR, applied by TCRdb to the PCR reads, yields one record per CDR3 protein. This table has fewer than 550,000 distinct CDR3 sequences, about 10% appearing once. The specimen was PBMCs, collected before TCRalphabeta/CD19-depleted stem cell transplant. The origin of the receptors is a child aged 2 to 10 with inherited bone marrow failure, due to receive a stem cell transplant. CDR3s include the opening cysteine and the closing phenylalanine or tryptophan. The order of the fields is CDR3 protein, CDR3 DNA, D gene, clone size, V gene, J gene. The D gene is left open where the match is weak. A row's size may be missing; if present it is once, few, many or a size class.

CDR3 protein: CSAEPGQVLGEREGRGTDTQYF
CDR3 DNA: TGCAGTGCTGAGCCGGGACAGGTCCTTGGCGAGCGGGAGGGCAGGGGCACAGATACGCAGTATTTT
D gene: TRBD2
clone size: -
V gene: TRBV20-1
J gene: TRBJ2-3

CDR3 protein: CASSPSGVFTDTQYF
CDR3 DNA: TGTGCCAGCAGTCCCTCAGGGGTCTTCACAGATACGCAGTATTTT
D gene: -
clone size: many
V gene: TRBV28
J gene: TRBJ2-3

CDR3 protein: CASSLGGGSRYNEQFF
CDR3 DNA: TGTGCCAGCAGCTTAGGTGGCGGGAGCCGTTATAATGAGCAGTTCTTC
D gene: TRBD2
clone size: many
V gene: TRBV7-9
J gene: TRBJ2-1

CDR3 protein: CASSLSTGYAYEQYF
CDR3 DNA: TGTGCCAGCAGTCTATCGACGGGATACGCCTACGAGCAGTACTTC
D gene: -
clone size: -
V gene: TRBV27
J gene: TRBJ2-7

CDR3 protein: CSVEGGVPTLITSTQYF
CDR3 DNA: TGCAGCGTTGAAGGGGGGGTCCCAACACTTATAACGAGTACCCAGTACTTC
D gene: -
clone size: -
V gene: TRBV29-1
J gene: TRBJ2-5

CDR3 protein: CASRGFKTSGGYEQYF
CDR3 DNA: TGTGCCAGCAGGGGTTTCAAGACTAGCGGAGGCTACGAGCAGTACTTC
D gene: TRBD2
clone size: many
V gene: TRBV12-3/TRBV12-4
J gene: TRBJ2-7

CDR3 protein: CSASSWTGAVDQPQHF
CDR3 DNA: TGCAGTGCTAGTTCCTGGACAGGGGCCGTCGATCAGCCCCAGCATTTT
D gene: TRBD1
clone size: many
V gene: TRBV20-1
J gene: TRBJ1-5

CDR3 protein: CASSLGLAGPQYF
CDR3 DNA: TGTGCCAGCAGCCTGGGACTAGCGGGCCCACAGTACTTC
D gene: TRBD2
clone size: -
V gene: TRBV11-2
J gene: TRBJ2-7

CDR3 protein: CASSLLQGGNTEAFF
CDR3 DNA: TGTGCCAGCAGCTTACTGCAGGGCGGGAACACTGAAGCTTTCTTT
D gene: -
clone size: many
V gene: TRBV7-6
J gene: TRBJ1-1

CDR3 protein: CASSPQQGAGQETQYF
CDR3 DNA: TGTGCCAGCAGCCCCCAACAGGGGGCTGGCCAAGAGACCCAGTACTTC
D gene: TRBD1
clone size: -
V gene: TRBV28
J gene: TRBJ2-5

CDR3 protein: CASSPGGFNEKLFF
CDR3 DNA: TGTGCCAGCTCACCCGGGGGATTTAATGAAAAACTGTTTTTT
D gene: -
clone size: few
V gene: TRBV18
J gene: TRBJ1-4

CDR3 protein: CASSPPGLAANNEQFF
CDR3 DNA: TGCGCCAGCAGCCCACCGGGGCTAGCGGCCAACAATGAGCAGTTCTTC
D gene: TRBD2
clone size: -
V gene: TRBV4-1
J gene: TRBJ2-1

CDR3 protein: CASRFLDGEVDEQFF
CDR3 DNA: TGTGCCAGCCGGTTTTTGGACGGAGAGGTCGATGAGCAGTTCTTC
D gene: -
clone size: many
V gene: TRBV28
J gene: TRBJ2-1

CDR3 protein: CSAKPGTALNYGYTF
CDR3 DNA: TGCAGTGCAAAACCGGGGACCGCCTTGAACTATGGCTACACCTTC
D gene: -
clone size: -
V gene: TRBV20-1
J gene: TRBJ1-2

CDR3 protein: CASSQDWQGLNTQYF
CDR3 DNA: TGTGCCAGCAGCCAAGATTGGCAGGGGCTAAATACGCAGTATTTT
D gene: -
clone size: many
V gene: TRBV3-1
J gene: TRBJ2-3

CDR3 protein: CASSVGPLYEQYF
CDR3 DNA: TGTGCCAGCAGCGTAGGCCCTCTATACGAGCAGTACTTC
D gene: -
clone size: many
V gene: TRBV9
J gene: TRBJ2-7

CDR3 protein: CASSQDGRDNEQFF
CDR3 DNA: TGCGCCAGCAGCCAAGATGGCCGGGACAATGAGCAGTTCTTC
D gene: -
clone size: many
V gene: TRBV4-3
J gene: TRBJ2-1

CDR3 protein: CSAHRDPETQYF
CDR3 DNA: TGCAGCGCCCATCGGGACCCTGAGACCCAGTACTTC
D gene: -
clone size: -
V gene: TRBV29-1
J gene: TRBJ2-5

CDR3 protein: CASSRDSSTNEKLFF
CDR3 DNA: TGCGCCAGCAGCCGGGACAGTTCAACTAATGAAAAACTGTTTTTT
D gene: TRBD1
clone size: many
V gene: TRBV5-1
J gene: TRBJ1-4

CDR3 protein: CASSWGTQGQPQHF
CDR3 DNA: TGTGCCAGCAGCTGGGGGACACAGGGTCAGCCCCAGCATTTT
D gene: -
clone size: few
V gene: TRBV5-5
J gene: TRBJ1-5

CDR3 protein: CSVLIGGLVGYTF
CDR3 DNA: TGCAGCGTTTTGATTGGGGGGCTAGTGGGCTACACCTTC
D gene: -
clone size: many
V gene: TRBV29-1
J gene: TRBJ1-2

CDR3 protein: CASSLAGLLPGNEQFF
CDR3 DNA: TGTGCCAGCAGCTTAGCTGGTCTCCTCCCTGGGAATGAGCAGTTCTTC
D gene: -
clone size: -
V gene: TRBV7-2
J gene: TRBJ2-1

CDR3 protein: CASSLSPAEYTEAFF
CDR3 DNA: TGTGCCAGCAGCTTAAGTCCGGCGGAGTACACTGAAGCTTTCTTT
D gene: -
clone size: -
V gene: TRBV7-9
J gene: TRBJ1-1

CDR3 protein: CASSLLTTSGMSTGELFF
CDR3 DNA: TGTGCCAGCAGCCTACTGACGACTAGCGGGATGAGCACCGGGGAGCTGTTTTTT
D gene: TRBD2
clone size: -
V gene: TRBV4-2
J gene: TRBJ2-2

CDR3 protein: CSARDHRKGWYEQYF
CDR3 DNA: TGCAGTGCTAGAGATCATCGTAAGGGTTGGTACGAGCAGTACTTC
D gene: -
clone size: many
V gene: TRBV20-1
J gene: TRBJ2-7

CDR3 protein: CASSRTGAWGNIQYF
CDR3 DNA: TGTGCCAGCAGCAGAACAGGTGCGTGGGGTAACATTCAGTACTTC
D gene: -
clone size: -
V gene: TRBV9
J gene: TRBJ2-4

CDR3 protein: CASSARLAASTDTQYF
CDR3 DNA: TGTGCCAGCAGCGCCAGACTAGCGGCTAGCACAGATACGCAGTATTTT
D gene: TRBD2
clone size: many
V gene: TRBV11-2
J gene: TRBJ2-3

CDR3 protein: CASSFGTRTFGWSYEQYF
CDR3 DNA: TGTGCCAGCAGTTTTGGGACTAGAACCTTCGGTTGGTCCTACGAGCAGTACTTC
D gene: TRBD2
clone size: many
V gene: TRBV28
J gene: TRBJ2-7

CDR3 protein: CASSLDGAGGWNEQFF
CDR3 DNA: TGTGCCAGCAGCTTAGATGGAGCGGGAGGGTGGAATGAGCAGTTCTTC
D gene: TRBD2
clone size: few
V gene: TRBV7-2
J gene: TRBJ2-1